This record looks at one T cell receptor (beta chain) sequence and its context. Its antigen is still unknown. Nothing much larger sits one base from this clone, and base qualities are not available. The cohort comprised hundreds of healthy bone marrow donors. All cohort members were sampled while nominally healthy, although unrecorded immune exposures were likely present. The donor was CMV seronegative and was included in the group of several hundred seronegative cohort members. A peripheral blood sample was provided by each donor, and peripheral blood mononuclear cells were used for TCR beta sequencing. The Qiagen DNeasy Blood Extraction Kit was used to extract genomic DNA from the blood cell samples. These data come from a study of cytomegalovirus exposure and HLA in healthy donors listed by TCRdb under 2017. Turning to the overall study: An earlier analysis of 587 of the donors reported 250 to 350 Gb of sequence data and 95 million to 140 million unique TCR beta sequences obtained from around 180 million T cells. An early release that covered some 630 HLA-typed donors contained approximately 300 gigabases of sequencing data and approximately 85 million unique TCR sequences. Of the roughly 400 genotyped donors, approximately 80% fell in the genetic ancestry cluster associated with self-reported Caucasian donors. The study aimed to test whether signatures of past pathogen exposure could be identified by cataloging public T cell receptors. The T cell repertoires of several hundred subjects were profiled by immunosequencing and related to cytomegalovirus serostatus. Along with the roughly 610-subject first cohort, a separate validation cohort of 120 different subjects was used. The study combined high-throughput TCR immunosequencing, statistical association of individual TCRs with disease status, and machine learning to predict cytomegalovirus infection status. A later analysis re-analyzed previously published TCR beta repertoires from 666 donors and added high-resolution HLA genotyping to study TCR occurrence patterns. The later analysis used no new phenotypic data to find candidate immune exposures, relying instead on TCR beta sequences and their occurrence across donors. An earlier analysis of around 580 of the donors used high-throughput TCR beta sequencing to judge whether each TCR beta V gene segment behaved as functional or pseudogenic. Donor age, sex, ethnicity and CMV serostatus were compiled alongside the repertoire data. A later genetic analysis used genome-wide SNP genotypes for about 65% of the roughly 670 donors, treating that subset as a discovery cohort. All discovery cohort repertoires had been generated using a single sequencing platform. HLA typing covered class I and class II loci at four-digit resolution. The number of typed donors differed by locus: roughly 629-630 for A, B, C, DRB1 and DQB1; approximately 520 for DQA1; fewer than 610 for DPA1; and 400 to 480 for DPB1. Five DR-DQ haplotypes were treated as single units for association and clustering because of strong linkage in the cohort. On average, roughly 250,000 unique TCR beta nucleotide sequences were sequenced per donor among a few hundred genotyped donors of the cohort, with around 19% of those sequences being non-productive.

Library preparation employed the immunoSEQ multiplex PCR assay. The multiplex PCR relied on a mix of 60 forward primers for TCR Vbeta segments and 13 reverse primers for TCR Jbeta segments. The CDR3 region of rearranged TCR beta genes was amplified from genomic DNA with a multiplex PCR assay. Amplified TCR beta libraries were sequenced as 87-base-pair reads on the Illumina HiSeq System. The authors' pipeline ran thus. Across the 700 or so repertoires, a later analysis counted tens of millions of unique TCR beta chains, 9.5 million to 13 million of which were shared by at least two donors. To remove PCR and sequencing errors, raw reads were error-corrected and collapsed into unique sequences using a nearest-neighbor algorithm that merged closely related sequences. Alignment of CDR3 sequences to IMGT reference sequences was used to assign V, D and J gene segments. For a sequence to be retained, at least a six-nucleotide match to both a V gene segment and a J gene segment was required. A rearrangement counted as productive if the CDR3 had no stop codons and remained in frame with V and J, and every other rearrangement counted as non-productive. CDR3 was defined according to IMGT convention as the region running from the second conserved V-encoded cysteine to the conserved J-encoded phenylalanine. In an earlier analysis of 587 of the donors, sequences lacking an unambiguous match to a single V gene segment were excluded. An earlier analysis of approximately 590 of the donors called V segments functional above 56.7% productive rearrangements and segregating when the between-donor standard deviation exceeded 5%. To diagnose cytomegalovirus status from the catalog of TCR beta chain sequences, a statistical classification framework was built. V and J gene assignment, in a later analysis, came from comparing TCR nucleotide sequences with IMGT/GENE-DB human TR gene sequences. A later analysis assigned CDR3 sequences and most-parsimonious VDJ recombination scenarios with the TCRdist pipeline. In a later analysis, each TCR beta chain was defined by its CDR3 amino acid sequence together with its V-gene family, and reads without a unique V-gene family were excluded. To address suspected cross-contamination and a sequencing artifact, a later analysis removed a few hundred highly shared, low-generation-probability nucleotide sequences. In a later analysis, a clonal expansion index was calculated for each public chain from normalized within-repertoire ranks of inferred template counts. Generation probabilities in a later analysis came from a VDJ recombination model fitted to out-of-frame rearrangements, and those results were checked against IGoR. A later analysis scored TCR-TCR, TCR-HLA and TCR-CMV co-occurrence with hypergeometric tests, applying a repertoire-size bias correction to TCR pairs. To estimate false discovery rates, a later analysis permuted the HLA or CMV assignments 20 times. In a later analysis, co-occurring TCRs were grouped using DBSCAN, with TCRdist sequence similarity added in when clustering inside HLA-allele-positive subsets. Repertoires with fewer than 30,000 or more than 120,000 public chains were left out of co-occurrence clustering, as were five repertoires with anomalous nucleotide sharing. The table comes from immuneACCESS by way of TCRdb, which keeps in-frame sequences with V and J called. Part of the clones is missing from these tables; in studies checked, under half for an unresolved V gene and the rest for unknown reasons. The V and J calls and clone size come from that table; D and trimming were worked out from the DNA. This sample holds some 160,000 clones; roughly 84% were observed only once. The top ten constitute over 1.5% of the sample.

Results the study describes overall, beyond this receptor: A cluster of highly shared sequence variants was judged likely to be a technical artifact of the sequencing pipeline. Because some donors lacked HLA typing at each locus, the association tests relied only on the typed subset. Compared with the 666-donor mean, donors in an Asian-associated ancestry cluster had fewer N-insertions in productive TCRs, according to a later genetic analysis. CMV serostatus was the only immune exposure information available for the cohort. In a later analysis, HLA-associated TCR beta chains were found to be more clonally expanded and to have lower generation probabilities than equally common non-associated chains. According to a later analysis, most CMV-associated TCR beta chains appeared to be HLA-restricted, and the HLA associations seemed to be driven largely by CMV exposure. In an earlier analysis of approximately 590 of the donors, most TCR beta V segments were observed in productive rearrangements about 87% or about 30% of the time, broadly matching IMGT annotations. According to the authors, the approach could potentially be generalized to other disease states and immunological phenotypes. In vitro tests confirmed that a few of the cytomegalovirus-associated TCR beta chains recognize cytomegalovirus antigens. When HLA alleles, especially DR and DQ, strongly co-occurred, attributing TCR associations to individual alleles was difficult. A further reported finding was that TCR beta sequences accurately predicted the HLA-A and HLA-B alleles for most subjects in the first cohort. Correlated functional status among segregating V segments might reflect linkage disequilibrium, but an unknown experimental factor could not be ruled out. Across donors, most TCR sequences were observed very rarely, whereas some public TCRs were present in many individuals. Because counts were too low, roughly 16 rarely observed V segments, including chromosome 9 orphons, were excluded from the earlier analysis of roughly 580 of the donors. The classifier was reported to diagnose cytomegalovirus status with high specificity and sensitivity in both the original cohort and the validation cohort. In the study, some 160 TCR beta chains were listed as associated with cytomegalovirus. Some IMGT-functional V segments, including TRBV6-2 and TRBV6-3, could not be distinguished by the 87-base-pair reads and were therefore excluded. According to a later analysis, parvovirus B19, influenza, CMV and Epstein-Barr virus appeared linked to several top co-occurrence clusters. In this cohort, only TCR beta chains were sequenced, and detectable features were limited by the absence of alpha or paired-chain data. In a later analysis, around 15,000 TCR beta sequences were associated with specific HLA alleles at a false discovery rate of 0.05. Presence/absence analyses assumed roughly uniform sequencing depth across donors, an assumption that may not hold. In a later genetic analysis, a missense DCLRE1C variant was associated with V-gene and J-gene trimming of TCR beta chains, and the association was replicated in an independent cohort. In a later analysis, the rate of TCR association differed among HLA loci, with DRB1 alleles having the most associated TCRs and HLA-C alleles having the fewest.

The CDR3, from cysteine to phenylalanine, totals 15 residues. The CDR3 DNA has 45 bases and is translated from base 1. The germline V gene specifies SGHVS as CDR1 and FQNEAQ as CDR2. Trimming removed 3 bases from V and 2 bases from J; the gene matches leave 5 bases unexplained. The chain was built from TRBV7-8 and TRBJ2-7, with TRBD2 matching 9 junction bases. The TCR sequence derives from a woman under 30 in good health and CMV-seronegative. Material for sequencing was PBMCs. The DNA sequence is given as TGTGCCAGCAGCTTCTCTAGCGGGGAAGCCTACGAGCAGTACTTC. It specifies CASSFSSGEAYEQYF.